This TCR beta chain comes out of a study of T cells in Graves' hyperthyroidism and ophthalmopathy. On this clonotype itself: A much larger clonotype is one base distant, so this may be a read error.

Authors of the study amplified TCR beta CDR3 regions from RNA transcripts. When the TCR CDR3 underwent first-round RT-PCR, the HTBI primer set was used. TCRdb itself ran the multiplex PCR reads through MiXCR, one entry per CDR3 protein. The sample has 300,000 to 450,000 distinct CDR3 sequences; 14% are singletons. The V end was cut by 5 bases, the J end by 3 bases, with 12 bases between. Germline-derived CDR1 and CDR2 are SGHRS and YFSETQ. There are 13 residues in the CDR3. V gene TRBV5-1 combines with J gene TRBJ2-7; D may be TRBD2 (5 bases). The origin of this receptor is a woman younger than 45 with Graves' ophthalmopathy. Source material: blood. This chain's CDR3 is CASRGHGLYEQYF. Written as DNA, the CDR3 is TGCGCCAGCAGGGGCCATGGACTCTACGAGCAGTACTTC.